The entry below gives a single TCR beta chain sequence along with its context. The data were produced by immunoSEQ multiplex PCR, yet TCRdb's version contains in-frame clones alone and is incomplete. The profile shows around 150,000 clones, more than 80% of them singletons. The data were obtained in a study of blood T cell repertoires in COVID-19. Study summary: T cells, B-cell-depleted T cells, or PBMCs supplied cDNA or gDNA.

The ends were cut back, 3 bases at V and 3 bases at J, with 16 bases in the middle. In germline, CDR1 is LNHNV, CDR2 YYDKDF (reference sequence). The CDR3 covers 16 residues. The gene calls are TRBV15 and TRBJ2-3; TRBD1 is a possible D gene (8 bases). The origin of this receptor is a woman aged 55-70 years with active COVID-19. The sequencing sample was made of peripheral blood. The CDR3 DNA is TGTGCCACCAGCAGGGACGACAGGGGAGGGACAGATACGCAGTATTTT. This gives the protein CATSRDDRGGTDTQYF. Based on the CDR3 plus reference TRBV15 and TRBJ2-3, the full variable domain is DAMVIQNPRYQVTQFGKPVTLSCSQTLNHNVMYWYQQKSSQAPKLLFHYYDKDFNNEADTPDNFQSRRPNTSFCFLDIRSPGLGDTAMYLCATSRDDRGGTDTQYFGPGTRLTVL.